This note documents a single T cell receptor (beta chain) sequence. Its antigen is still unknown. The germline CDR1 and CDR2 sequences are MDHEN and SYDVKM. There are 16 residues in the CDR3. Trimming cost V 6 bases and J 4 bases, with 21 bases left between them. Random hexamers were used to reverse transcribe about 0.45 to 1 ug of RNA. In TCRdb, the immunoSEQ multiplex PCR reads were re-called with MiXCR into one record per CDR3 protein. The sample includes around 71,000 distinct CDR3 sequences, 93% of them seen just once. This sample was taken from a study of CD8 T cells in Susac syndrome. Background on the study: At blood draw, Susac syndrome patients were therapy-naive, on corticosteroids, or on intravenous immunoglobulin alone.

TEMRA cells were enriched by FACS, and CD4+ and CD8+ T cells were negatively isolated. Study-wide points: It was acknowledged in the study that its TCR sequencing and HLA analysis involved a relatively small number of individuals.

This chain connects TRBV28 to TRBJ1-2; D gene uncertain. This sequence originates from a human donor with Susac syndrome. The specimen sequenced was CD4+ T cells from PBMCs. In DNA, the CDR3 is TGTGCCAGCAGCCAACGTCTAGGGAGGCCCTCCTATGGCTACACCTTC. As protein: CASSQRLGRPSYGYTF.